Sequencing of this T cell receptor (beta chain) was carried out in a study of blood T cell repertoires in COVID-19. Study context: T cells, B-cell-depleted T cells, or PBMCs provided the cDNA or gDNA that served as material.

Authors' data handling: Nucleated cell counts were estimated from reference gene primer amplification. Sequencing was performed with immunoSEQ multiplex PCR; in TCRdb, only in-frame clones are kept and a portion is missing. D and trimming come from the DNA, and the V and J calls and clone size come from that table. The repertoire consists of around 290,000 clones, with about 86% occurring once and the leading ten covering around 14%. During active infection, Seattle patients enrolled and were then monitored through disease. This CDR3 comprises 12 residues. Looked up from germline, CDR1 is LNHDA and CDR2 is SQIVND (reference sequence). V was pared by 2 bases and J by 7 bases, with 8 bases between.

This chain uses TRBV19 with TRBJ1-1; D call uncertain. This sequence originates from a woman in her 70s with COVID-19, enrolled during active disease. Sequenced material: peripheral blood. The CDR3 sequence: CASSIPPLEAFF. The CDR3 bases are TGTGCCAGTAGTATACCCCCACTTGAAGCTTTCTTT. The full variable domain, rest sourced from reference TRBV19 and TRBJ1-1, is DGGITQSPKYLFRKEGQNVTLSCEQNLNHDAMYWYRQDPGQGLRLIYYSQIVNDFQKGDIAEGYSVSREKKESFPLTVTSAQKNPTAFYLCASSIPPLEAFFGQGTRLTVV.